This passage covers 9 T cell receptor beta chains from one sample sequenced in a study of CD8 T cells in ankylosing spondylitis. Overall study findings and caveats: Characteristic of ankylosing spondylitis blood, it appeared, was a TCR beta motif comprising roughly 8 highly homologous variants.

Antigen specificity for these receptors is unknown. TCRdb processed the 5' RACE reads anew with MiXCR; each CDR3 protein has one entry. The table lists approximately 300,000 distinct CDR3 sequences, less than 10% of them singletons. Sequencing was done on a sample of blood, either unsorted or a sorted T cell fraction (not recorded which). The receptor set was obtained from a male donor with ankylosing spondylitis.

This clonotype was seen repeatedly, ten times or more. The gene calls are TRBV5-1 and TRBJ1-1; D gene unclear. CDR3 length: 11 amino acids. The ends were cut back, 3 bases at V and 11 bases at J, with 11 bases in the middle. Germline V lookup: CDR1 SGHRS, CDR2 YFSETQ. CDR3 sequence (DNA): TGCGCCAGCAGCTCTGACCTTGGGGCTTTCTTT. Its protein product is CASSSDLGAFF. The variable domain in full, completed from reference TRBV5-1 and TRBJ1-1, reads KAGVTQTPRYLIKTRGQQVTLSCSPISGHRSVSWYQQTPGQGLQFLFEYFSETQRNKGNFPGRFSGRQFSNSRSEMNVSTLELGDSALYLCASSSDLGAFFGQGTRLTVV.

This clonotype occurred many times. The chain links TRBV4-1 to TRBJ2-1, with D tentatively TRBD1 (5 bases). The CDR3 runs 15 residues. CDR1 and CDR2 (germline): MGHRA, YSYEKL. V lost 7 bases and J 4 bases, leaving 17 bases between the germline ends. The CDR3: CASTIRGTPYNEQFF. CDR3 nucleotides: TGCGCCAGCACCATAAGGGGTACCCCATACAATGAGCAGTTCTTC.

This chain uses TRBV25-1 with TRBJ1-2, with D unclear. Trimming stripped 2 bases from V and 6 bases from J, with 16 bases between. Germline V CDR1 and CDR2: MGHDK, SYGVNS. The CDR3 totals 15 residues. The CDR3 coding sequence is TGTGCCAGCAGTGAAAGAGCCCCTTGGCAGGATGGCTACACCTTC. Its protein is CASSERAPWQDGYTF.

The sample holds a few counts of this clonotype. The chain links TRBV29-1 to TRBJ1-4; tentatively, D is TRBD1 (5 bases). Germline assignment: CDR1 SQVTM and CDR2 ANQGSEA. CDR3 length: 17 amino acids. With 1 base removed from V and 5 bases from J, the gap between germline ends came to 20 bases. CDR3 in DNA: TGCAGCGTTGAAGCCCCCTTGGGGGGACTAACAAATGAAAAACTGTTTTTT. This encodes CSVEAPLGGLTNEKLFF.

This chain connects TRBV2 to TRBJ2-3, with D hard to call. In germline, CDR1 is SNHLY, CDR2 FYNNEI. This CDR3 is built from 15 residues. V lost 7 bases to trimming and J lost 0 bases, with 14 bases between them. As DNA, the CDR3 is TGTGCCAGCAATCGGAGAGTCCCGAGCACAGATACGCAGTATTTT. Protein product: CASNRRVPSTDTQYF.

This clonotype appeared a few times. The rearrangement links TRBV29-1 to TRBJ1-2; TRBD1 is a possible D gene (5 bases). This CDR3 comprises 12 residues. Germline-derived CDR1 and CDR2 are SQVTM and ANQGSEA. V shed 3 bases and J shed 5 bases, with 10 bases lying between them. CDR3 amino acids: CSVERGRYGYTF. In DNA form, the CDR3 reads TGCAGCGTTGAGAGGGGTCGTTATGGCTACACCTTC.

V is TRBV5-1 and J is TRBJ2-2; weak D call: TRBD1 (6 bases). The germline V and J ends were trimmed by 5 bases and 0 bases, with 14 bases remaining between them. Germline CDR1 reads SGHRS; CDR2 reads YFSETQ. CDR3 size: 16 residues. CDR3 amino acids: CASRKTGSSNTGELFF. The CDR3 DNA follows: TGCGCCAGCAGGAAAACAGGGTCCTCGAACACCGGGGAGCTGTTTTTT.

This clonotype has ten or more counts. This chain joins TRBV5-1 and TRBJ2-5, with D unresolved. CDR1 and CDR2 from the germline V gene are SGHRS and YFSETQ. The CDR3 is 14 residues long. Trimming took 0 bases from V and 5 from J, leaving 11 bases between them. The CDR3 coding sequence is TGCGCCAGCAGCTTGGAGGGAAGGTGGGAGACCCAGTACTTC. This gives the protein CASSLEGRWETQYF.

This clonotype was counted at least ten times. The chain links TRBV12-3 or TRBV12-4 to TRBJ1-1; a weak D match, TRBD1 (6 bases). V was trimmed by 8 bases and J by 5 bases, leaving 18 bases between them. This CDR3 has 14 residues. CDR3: CASCPGGGGTEAFF. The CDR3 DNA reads TGTGCCAGCTGCCCGGGAGGGGGAGGTACTGAAGCTTTCTTT.